The rows below give T cell receptor beta chains drawn from one sample of a study of blood T cell repertoires in COVID-19. Clones were sequenced by immunoSEQ multiplex PCR, and TCRdb holds only the in-frame ones, with some missing. The repertoire holds about 260,000 clones, with more than 75% as singletons. Source material: peripheral blood. Receptors were obtained from a man aged 35 to 55 with active or convalescent COVID-19. Both conserved end residues are part of each CDR3. A D gene is named only where the DNA matches it firmly. Not every row has a clone size; where given, it reads once, few, many or a size class.

v_gene: TRBV19; d_gene: TRBD2; j_gene: TRBJ2-1; abundance: once; CDR3nt: TGTGCCAGTAGTAAGGGTGCTAGCGGGCTTTCTGAGCAGTTCTTC; CDR3aa: CASSKGASGLSEQFF
v_gene: TRBV6-5; d_gene: .; j_gene: TRBJ2-7; abundance: .; CDR3nt: TGTGCCAGCGCCGCGGGACCCTACGAGCAGTACTTC; CDR3aa: CASAAGPYEQYF
v_gene: TRBV19; d_gene: .; j_gene: TRBJ1-1; abundance: .; CDR3nt: TGTGCCACCACGAGGGCGAACACTGAAGCTTTCTTT; CDR3aa: CATTRANTEAFF
v_gene: TRBV7-9; d_gene: .; j_gene: TRBJ2-1; abundance: few; CDR3nt: TGTGCCAGCAGCTTAGATGAGAAACGGAATGAGCAGTTCTTC; CDR3aa: CASSLDEKRNEQFF
v_gene: TRBV11-3; d_gene: .; j_gene: TRBJ1-1; abundance: .; CDR3nt: TGTGCCAGCAGCTCGCGGCGTTATGAAGCTTTCTTT; CDR3aa: CASSSRRYEAFF
v_gene: TRBV24-1; d_gene: TRBD2; j_gene: TRBJ2-3; abundance: .; CDR3nt: TGTGCCACCAGTGACTCGACTAGCGGGGGACCAGATACGCAGTATTTT; CDR3aa: CATSDSTSGGPDTQYF
v_gene: TRBV6-1; d_gene: .; j_gene: TRBJ1-6; abundance: .; CDR3nt: TGTGCCAGCAGTGACGGGGCGGGAAATTCACCCCTCCACTTT; CDR3aa: CASSDGAGNSPLHF
v_gene: TRBV3-1/TRBV3-2; d_gene: TRBD2; j_gene: TRBJ2-5; abundance: .; CDR3nt: TGTGCCAGCAGCCAAGTTTTAGCGGGGGGTATCGGAAAAGAGACCCAGTACTTC; CDR3aa: CASSQVLAGGIGKETQYF
v_gene: TRBV9; d_gene: .; j_gene: TRBJ2-1; abundance: .; CDR3nt: TGTGCCAGCAGCCCGACGACGACAGGTTTGCAGTTCTTC; CDR3aa: CASSPTTTGLQFF
v_gene: TRBV28; d_gene: .; j_gene: TRBJ1-2; abundance: .; CDR3nt: TGTGCCAGCAGTCCCCCCCTGAGAATCTATGGCTACACCTTC; CDR3aa: CASSPPLRIYGYTF
v_gene: TRBV19; d_gene: TRBD1; j_gene: TRBJ1-5; abundance: .; CDR3nt: TGTGCCAGTAGTATCTCAGGGGGGACAGGGGATTTTCAGCCCCAGCATTTT; CDR3aa: CASSISGGTGDFQPQHF
v_gene: TRBV7-9; d_gene: TRBD2; j_gene: TRBJ2-2; abundance: .; CDR3nt: TGTGCCAGCAGCTTAGGTAGCGGGGTCAACACCGGGGAGCTGTTTTTT; CDR3aa: CASSLGSGVNTGELFF
v_gene: TRBV10-3; d_gene: .; j_gene: TRBJ1-1; abundance: .; CDR3nt: TGTGCCATCACCGAGGGGGGGAGGAACACTGAAGCTTTCTTT; CDR3aa: CAITEGGRNTEAFF
v_gene: TRBV2; d_gene: .; j_gene: TRBJ1-1; abundance: .; CDR3nt: TGTGCCAGCAGCCCTAGCGGCAGGGTGAACACTGAAGCTTTCTTT; CDR3aa: CASSPSGRVNTEAFF
v_gene: TRBV11-3; d_gene: .; j_gene: TRBJ2-7; abundance: .; CDR3nt: TGTGCCAGCAGCCGGGAGCCCTCCTACGAGCAGTACTTC; CDR3aa: CASSREPSYEQYF
v_gene: TRBV11-3; d_gene: .; j_gene: TRBJ2-3; abundance: .; CDR3nt: TGTGCCAGCAGCTTAGGGCATCGCACAGATACGCAGTATTTT; CDR3aa: CASSLGHRTDTQYF
v_gene: TRBV3-1/TRBV3-2; d_gene: .; j_gene: TRBJ1-5; abundance: .; CDR3nt: TGTGCCAGCAGCCAAGACATACGCAGGCCCCAGCATTTT; CDR3aa: CASSQDIRRPQHF
v_gene: TRBV5-4; d_gene: TRBD1; j_gene: TRBJ2-1; abundance: .; CDR3nt: TGTGCCAGCAGCTCCTTTACAGGGGTAGGGAATGAGCAGTTCTTC; CDR3aa: CASSSFTGVGNEQFF
v_gene: TRBV5-1; d_gene: TRBD1; j_gene: TRBJ2-1; abundance: .; CDR3nt: TGCGCCAGCAGCTGGGGGACAGCCAATGAGCAGTTCTTC; CDR3aa: CASSWGTANEQFF
v_gene: TRBV5-5; d_gene: TRBD2; j_gene: TRBJ2-3; abundance: .; CDR3nt: TGTGCCAGCAGCCTCGCGATGGGCGGGGGGGCTCATACGCAGTATTTT; CDR3aa: CASSLAMGGGAHTQYF
v_gene: TRBV9; d_gene: .; j_gene: TRBJ2-2; abundance: .; CDR3nt: TGTGCCAGCAGCTCCATTAGCGGGGAGCTGTTTTTT; CDR3aa: CASSSISGELFF
v_gene: TRBV28; d_gene: .; j_gene: TRBJ2-3; abundance: .; CDR3nt: TGTGCCAGCAGTTGGTCCGGGGGTACGCAGTATTTT; CDR3aa: CASSWSGGTQYF
v_gene: TRBV5-4; d_gene: TRBD2; j_gene: TRBJ2-1; abundance: .; CDR3nt: TGTGCCAGCAGCTTGACAGGGGGAGGGACTAGCGCTCCCGAGCAGTTCTTC; CDR3aa: CASSLTGGGTSAPEQFF
v_gene: TRBV28; d_gene: .; j_gene: TRBJ2-2; abundance: .; CDR3nt: TGTGCCAGCAGCCCTGAACGGTTGAACACCGGGGAGCTGTTTTTT; CDR3aa: CASSPERLNTGELFF
v_gene: TRBV2; d_gene: TRBD2; j_gene: TRBJ2-5; abundance: .; CDR3nt: TGTGCCAGCATGGGGGGGAGCGGCCAAGAGACCCAGTACTTC; CDR3aa: CASMGGSGQETQYF
v_gene: TRBV27; d_gene: TRBD2; j_gene: TRBJ2-1; abundance: .; CDR3nt: TGTGCCAGCAGTTTATTAGGGACTAACTACAATGAGCAGTTCTTC; CDR3aa: CASSLLGTNYNEQFF
v_gene: TRBV6-5; d_gene: TRBD1; j_gene: TRBJ2-3; abundance: .; CDR3nt: TGTGCCAGCAGTCAGCCGGGACAGGGTAGTTATACGCAGTATTTT; CDR3aa: CASSQPGQGSYTQYF
v_gene: TRBV15; d_gene: TRBD1; j_gene: TRBJ2-7; abundance: .; CDR3nt: TGTGCCACCAGCAGGACAGGGGGGTTCGAGGAGCAGTACTTC; CDR3aa: CATSRTGGFEEQYF
v_gene: TRBV7-9; d_gene: .; j_gene: TRBJ1-5; abundance: .; CDR3nt: TGTGCCAGCAGCCTGCAAGGGGAACAGCCCCAGCATTTT; CDR3aa: CASSLQGEQPQHF
v_gene: TRBV7-3; d_gene: TRBD2; j_gene: TRBJ2-1; abundance: .; CDR3nt: TGTGCCAGCAGCCTCTCTAGCCCCGGGGGGAATGAGCAGTTCTTC; CDR3aa: CASSLSSPGGNEQFF
v_gene: TRBV5-6; d_gene: TRBD2; j_gene: TRBJ2-5; abundance: .; CDR3nt: TGTGCCAGCAGCTTGGTGACGGGAGGGGAGACCCAGTACTTC; CDR3aa: CASSLVTGGETQYF
v_gene: TRBV5-4; d_gene: TRBD2; j_gene: TRBJ2-5; abundance: .; CDR3nt: TGTGCCAGCAGCTGGGGGGGAGCCCTCGGAGAGACCCAGTACTTC; CDR3aa: CASSWGGALGETQYF
v_gene: TRBV19; d_gene: .; j_gene: TRBJ2-3; abundance: .; CDR3nt: TGTGCCAGTCGGGACTGGGGGGATACGCAGTATTTT; CDR3aa: CASRDWGDTQYF
v_gene: TRBV16; d_gene: .; j_gene: TRBJ1-6; abundance: .; CDR3nt: TGTGCCAGCAGCCAAACCCGCGATTCACCCCTCCACTTT; CDR3aa: CASSQTRDSPLHF
v_gene: TRBV18; d_gene: .; j_gene: TRBJ2-7; abundance: .; CDR3nt: TGTGCCAGCTCACCCGCGGGGAGCTCCTACGAGCAGTACTTC; CDR3aa: CASSPAGSSYEQYF
v_gene: TRBV11-3; d_gene: .; j_gene: TRBJ1-4; abundance: .; CDR3nt: TGTGCCAGCAGCTTAGAGCGAACTAATGAAAAACTGTTTTTT; CDR3aa: CASSLERTNEKLFF
v_gene: TRBV6-5; d_gene: .; j_gene: TRBJ1-2; abundance: .; CDR3nt: TGTGCCAGCAGACCAAAGGAGAGGGATGGCTACACCTTC; CDR3aa: CASRPKERDGYTF
v_gene: TRBV29-1; d_gene: .; j_gene: TRBJ1-1; abundance: few; CDR3nt: TGCAGCGTTGAAGATAGTACAGGCCCGATGAACACTGAAGCTTTCTTT; CDR3aa: CSVEDSTGPMNTEAFF
v_gene: TRBV18; d_gene: TRBD1; j_gene: TRBJ2-6; abundance: .; CDR3nt: TGTGCCAGCTCACCAATGAGACAGGGGGGGTCTGGGGCCAACGTCCTGACTTTC; CDR3aa: CASSPMRQGGSGANVLTF
v_gene: TRBV6-5; d_gene: TRBD1; j_gene: TRBJ1-2; abundance: few; CDR3nt: TGTGCCAGCAGTAACGATGACAGGGGAAACTATGGCTACACCTTC; CDR3aa: CASSNDDRGNYGYTF
v_gene: TRBV19; d_gene: .; j_gene: TRBJ1-5; abundance: .; CDR3nt: TGTGCCAGTAGTATAATGAACCGAGGACAGCCCCAGCATTTT; CDR3aa: CASSIMNRGQPQHF
v_gene: TRBV28; d_gene: TRBD1; j_gene: TRBJ1-2; abundance: .; CDR3nt: TGTGCCAGCAGTCGAACAGGGGTTCAATATGGCTACACCTTC; CDR3aa: CASSRTGVQYGYTF
v_gene: TRBV14; d_gene: .; j_gene: TRBJ2-7; abundance: .; CDR3nt: TGTGCCTCCGGGAAAGGTTACGAGCAGTACTTC; CDR3aa: CASGKGYEQYF
v_gene: TRBV23-1; d_gene: TRBD1; j_gene: TRBJ1-2; abundance: .; CDR3nt: TGCGCCAGCAGTCAAAACAGGGGGAGGACCTATGGCTACACCTTC; CDR3aa: CASSQNRGRTYGYTF
v_gene: TRBV24-1; d_gene: TRBD1; j_gene: TRBJ2-2; abundance: .; CDR3nt: TGTGCCTCAGAGGGACAGCCCAAAACCGGGGAGCTGTTTTTT; CDR3aa: CASEGQPKTGELFF